The sequence of this TCR beta chain was determined in a study of tumour-infiltrating T cells in Burkitt lymphoma (TCRdb year 2020). Regarding the complete study: The Burkitt lymphoma cohort included around 80 patients and covered every epidemiological subtype of the disease. TCR repertoire data were compared against clinical outcome, and productive clonality predicted overall survival and progression-free survival independently of established prognostic factors such as age at diagnosis. Here is what the overall study found, with its caveats: Several public clonotypes shared across numerous Burkitt lymphoma patients were found, suggesting shared tumour neoantigen selection absent from diffuse large B-cell lymphoma.

V lost 1 base and J lost 3 bases; the stretch between them is 9 bases long. From the cysteine up to the phenylalanine, the CDR3 has a length of 15 residues. The kept DNA is CDR3 alone, 45 bases in frame from the first base. Reading the germline V gene gives CDR1 SGHVS and CDR2 FNYEAQ. This clone was seen only a few times. Its antigen is currently not known. It has no much larger one-base neighbor in the sample; base qualities were not kept. To prepare the library, the immunoSEQ multiplex PCR assay was applied. TCRdb took this table from immuneACCESS and kept in-frame rearrangements with V and J called. Such tables lack part of the clones; where checked against another copy, unresolved V genes explain under half of the gap, and the rest is unexplained. This sample lists about 2,000 clones; about 13% were detected once. Clones ranked in the top ten supply approximately 7.2% of the sample.

Sequences were obtained from tumor tissue. The TCR was taken from a human donor with Burkitt lymphoma. Recombination linked TRBV7-6 to TRBJ1-4; the D region possibly corresponds to TRBD1 (6 bases align). CDR3 protein: CASSLVGGPNEKLFF. The nucleotide sequence reads TGTGCCAGCAGCTTAGTTGGGGGCCCTAATGAAAAACTGTTTTTT.